These 24 T cell receptor beta chains share one sample of origin, sequenced in a study of CD8 T cells in Susac syndrome. Random hexamers served to reverse transcribe about 0.45 to 1 ug RNA. Via MiXCR, TCRdb re-called the immunoSEQ multiplex PCR reads, giving one row per CDR3 protein. Here the sample spans some 77,000 distinct CDR3 sequences, just over 90% being singletons. Sequenced: CD4+ T cells from PBMCs. These receptors were collected from a human donor with Susac syndrome.

The chain joins TRBV20-1 to TRBJ2-5; D ambiguous. CDR1 DFQATT and CDR2 SNEGSKA come from the germline V gene (reference sequence). V shed 6 bases and J shed 1 base, with 12 bases lying between them. The CDR3 has 13 amino acids. The CDR3, as DNA: TGCAGTGCCTGCCTGGTGGGCCAAGAGACCCAGTACTTC. This sequence encodes CSACLVGQETQYF.

The chain carries TRBV5-4 and TRBJ1-2, with TRBD1 as a possible D gene (5 bases). The V gene lost 0 bases and the J gene lost 4 bases, with 10 bases spanning the gap. This CDR3 is built from 14 residues. The germline gives CDR1 SGHNT, CDR2 YYREEE (reference sequence). The CDR3 coding sequence is TGTGCCAGCAGCTTGGATTCAGGGCGCTATGGCTACACCTTC. Translated: CASSLDSGRYGYTF.

V usage is TRBV7-2 and J usage is TRBJ2-7; 11 positions agree with TRBD2. Germline loops: CDR1 SGHTA, CDR2 FQGNSA. This CDR3 is 16 amino acids long. After removal of 5 bases from V and 6 bases from J, the junction contained 12 bases not matched to a gene. CDR3: CASSPRGTSGRAEQYF. The CDR3 nucleotides read TGTGCCAGCAGCCCACGGGGGACTAGCGGACGCGCCGAGCAGTACTTC.

The gene calls are TRBV7-2 and TRBJ2-3; tentative D call: TRBD2 (6 bases). Germline V lookup: CDR1 SGHTA, CDR2 FQGNSA. Trimming took 1 base from V and 2 from J, leaving 7 bases between them. CDR3 size: 14 residues. As DNA, the CDR3 is TGTGCCAGCAGCTTAGGGAGGGCCACAGATACGCAGTATTTT. It yields the protein CASSLGRATDTQYF.

The gene calls are TRBV2 and TRBJ1-1; perhaps TRBD1 as D (5 bases). CDR3 size: 15 residues. Trimming left V 5 bases short and J 0 bases short, with 13 bases between. Germline V gene lookup returns CDR1 SNHLY and CDR2 FYNNEI. CDR3 sequence reads: CASSPSNRLNTEAFF. CDR3 sequence (DNA): TGTGCCAGCAGTCCTTCGAACAGGCTGAACACTGAAGCTTTCTTT.

This chain connects TRBV6-2 or TRBV6-3 to TRBJ2-1; D perhaps matches TRBD2 (5 bases). V lost 3 bases and J lost 5, with 23 bases in between. The CDR3 is made up of 18 amino acids. CDR1 is MNHEY, CDR2 SVGEGT, per germline. The CDR3 region is CASSYAATSTIFHNEQFF. CDR3 bases: TGTGCCAGCAGTTATGCCGCCACCTCGACTATTTTCCACAATGAGCAGTTCTTC.

This chain links TRBV6-2 or TRBV6-3 with TRBJ2-3, with unresolved D. The CDR3 consists of 17 residues. In germline, CDR1 is MNHEY, CDR2 SVGEGT. Trimming stripped 4 bases from V and 8 bases from J, with 25 bases between. This chain's CDR3 is CASSLDRTAAQLPTQYF. The CDR3, as DNA: TGTGCCAGCAGTTTAGATCGTACGGCGGCACAACTTCCTACGCAGTATTTT.

This chain joins TRBV6-5 and TRBJ1-3, with 9 bases fitting TRBD1. V dropped 4 bases and J dropped 4; count of bases not matched to a gene: 5. The V gene's germline CDR1 is MNHEY and CDR2 SVGAGI. The CDR3 consists of 15 residues. CDR3: CASSSTGGGGNTIYF. CDR3 bases: TGTGCCAGCAGTTCGACAGGGGGTGGAGGAAACACCATATATTTT.

This chain links TRBV6-4 with TRBJ2-7; D unclear. This CDR3 has 12 amino acids. The V end lost 4 bases, the J end lost 2 bases, and 6 bases lay between the germline ends. CDR1 MRHNA and CDR2 SNTAGT come from the germline V gene. The CDR3 bases are TGTGCCAGCAGTGCTCTGCCCTACGAGCAGTACTTC. It encodes CASSALPYEQYF.

V is TRBV28 and J is TRBJ2-5, with D unresolved. Trimming pared 1 base from V and 4 bases from J, leaving 10 bases between. CDR3 length equals 14 residues. The germline V gene has CDR1 MDHEN and CDR2 SYDVKM. CDR3 DNA: TGTGCCAGCAGTTTATTAATCCCAGGAGAGACCCAGTACTTC. Its translation: CASSLLIPGETQYF. Combining the CDR3 with reference TRBV28 and TRBJ2-5 gives the whole variable domain DVKVTQSSRYLVKRTGEKVFLECVQDMDHENMFWYRQDPGLGLRLIYFSYDVKMKEKGDIPEGYSVSREKKERFSLILESASTNQTSMYLCASSLLIPGETQYFGPGTRLLVL.

The genes are TRBV3-1 and TRBJ2-7; D is ambiguous. Germline V gene sequence: CDR1 LGHDT, CDR2 YNNKEL (reference sequence). CDR3 length: 13 amino acids. The V end lost 4 bases, the J end lost 4 bases, and 11 bases lay between the germline ends. The CDR3 coding sequence is TGTGCCAGCAGCCTGTCCGGTCGATACGAGCAGTACTTC. Amino acids: CASSLSGRYEQYF.

This clonotype was seen only a few times. The V call is TRBV16, the J call TRBJ2-5; D call uncertain. CDR3 length: 13 residues. Trimming shortened V by 4 bases and J by 4 bases, and 10 bases separated the two germline ends. The germline V gene has CDR1 KGHSY and CDR2 FQNENV. CDR3 nucleotide sequence: TGTGCCAGCAGCCTTACAGTGCGAGAGACCCAGTACTTC. Translation: CASSLTVRETQYF.

This CDR3 is CSAFKRVGTDTQYF. The CDR3 nucleotides read TGCAGTGCCTTCAAGCGGGTTGGCACAGATACGCAGTATTTT. The chain combines TRBV20-1 with TRBJ2-3; D possibly corresponds to TRBD2 (6 bases). The CDR3 is 14 amino acids. The V and J ends lost 6 bases and 1 base respectively, with 14 bases between them. Germline CDR1 reads DFQATT; CDR2 reads SNEGSKA (reference sequence).

V usage is TRBV14 and J usage is TRBJ1-6; no definite D call. V was cut by 1 base and J by 8 bases, with 6 bases left in between. CDR1 and CDR2 (germline): SGHDN, FVKESK. This CDR3 has 13 residues. The CDR3 DNA reads TGTGCCAGCAGCCAAGTAAAGGATTCACCCCTCCACTTT. Protein: CASSQVKDSPLHF.

The chain links TRBV29-1 to TRBJ2-1; D might be TRBD2 (7 bases). Germline V gene sequence: CDR1 SQVTM, CDR2 ANQGSEA. V was cut by 7 bases and J by 3 bases, with 10 bases left in between. The CDR3 is made up of 12 amino acids. This CDR3 reads CSGGGLYNEQFF. DNA for the CDR3: TGCAGCGGGGGGGGGCTCTACAATGAGCAGTTCTTC.

The chain joins TRBV27 to TRBJ1-6; no firm D call. The CDR3 totals 19 residues. Trimming took 3 bases from V and 0 from J, leaving 18 bases between them. Germline V gives CDR1 MNHEY, CDR2 SMNVEV (reference sequence). The DNA of the CDR3 is TGTGCCAGCAGTTTCTCTTTCCTCAAGGCTAGCTCCTATAATTCACCCCTCCACTTT. Translation gives CASSFSFLKASSYNSPLHF.

The V call is TRBV2, the J call TRBJ1-6, with 9 positions matching TRBD1. This CDR3 is 15 amino acids long. V shed 6 bases and J 5 bases; nucleotides not matched to a gene: 5. Germline V CDR1 and CDR2: SNHLY, FYNNEI. CDR3 coding DNA: TGTGCCAGCAGACGACAGGGGGATCATAATTCACCCCTCCACTTT. Translation gives CASRRQGDHNSPLHF.

The V call is TRBV7-9, the J call TRBJ1-4; D is unclear. The CDR3 totals 17 residues. Germline V gene sequence: CDR1 SEHNR, CDR2 FQNEAQ (reference sequence). Trimming left V 1 base short and J 0 bases short, with 12 bases between. CDR3 DNA: TGTGCCAGCAGCTTAGGACGGAGGTCCTCAACTAATGAAAAACTGTTTTTT. This translates into CASSLGRRSSTNEKLFF.

The V and J genes are TRBV20-1 and TRBJ2-1, with TRBD1 as a possible D gene (6 bases). The germline gives CDR1 DFQATT, CDR2 SNEGSKA (reference sequence). The CDR3 totals 14 residues. V shed 5 bases and J shed 12 bases, with 23 bases lying between them. CDR3 bases: TGCAGTGCTGCCGACAGGCTTGGTCTAGTCGGGCAGTTCTTC. As protein: CSAADRLGLVGQFF.

This chain connects TRBV30 to TRBJ2-4; D unresolved. Trimming took 0 bases from V and 1 from J, leaving 16 bases between them. The CDR3 is 17 residues long. Germline CDR1 reads GTSNPN; CDR2 reads SVGIG (reference sequence). CDR3 in amino acids: CAWSVPYDVVAKNIQYF. In DNA, the CDR3 is TGTGCCTGGAGTGTTCCTTACGATGTTGTGGCCAAAAACATTCAGTACTTC.

This clonotype was detected only a few times. The chain joins TRBV19 to TRBJ2-1; 12 nucleotides agree with TRBD2. The V segment lost 6 bases and the J segment 0 bases; nucleotides outside the gene matches: 3. This CDR3 is built from 16 residues. Looked up from germline, CDR1 is LNHDA and CDR2 is SQIVND (reference sequence). The CDR3: CASRGTSGRSYNEQFF. The CDR3 coding sequence is TGTGCCAGTAGAGGGACTAGCGGGCGCTCCTACAATGAGCAGTTCTTC.

The CDR3 DNA is TGTGCCAGCAGCTTGGAGAGGGGTCGAAATACGCAGTATTTT. This translates into CASSLERGRNTQYF. The gene calls are TRBV7-8 and TRBJ2-3; D is tentatively TRBD1 or TRBD2 (5 bases each). Germline CDR1 reads SGHVS; CDR2 reads FQNEAQ. Trimming cost V 3 bases and J 7 bases, with 14 bases left between them. The CDR3 loop spans 14 amino acids. Full variable domain (remainder filled in from reference TRBV7-8 and TRBJ2-3): GAGVSQSPRYKVAKRGQDVALRCDPISGHVSLFWYQQALGQGPEFLTYFQNEAQLDKSGLPSDRFFAERPEGSVSTLKIQRTQQEDSAVYLCASSLERGRNTQYFGPGTRLTVL.

The genes are TRBV20-1 and TRBJ2-4; D tentatively fits TRBD1 or TRBD2 (5 bases each). The CDR3 totals 14 residues. The germline V gene encodes CDR1 DFQATT and CDR2 SNEGSKA (reference sequence). Trimming pared 6 bases from V and 4 bases from J, leaving 16 bases between. CDR3 protein: CSAQKVGTKNIQYF. The CDR3 DNA sequence: TGCAGTGCGCAAAAAGTCGGGACGAAAAACATTCAGTACTTC.

The rearrangement links TRBV6-1 to TRBJ2-7, with 10 bases aligning to TRBD2. This CDR3 is built from 16 residues. The V and J ends lost 7 bases and 0 bases, in that order; junction bases with no gene match: 9. Germline V gives CDR1 MNHNS, CDR2 SASEGT. The CDR3, as DNA: TGTGCCAGCAAGTCTAACCTAGCGGGGGACTCCTACGAGCAGTACTTC. Encoded protein: CASKSNLAGDSYEQYF.